Given below is one T cell receptor beta chain in context. This clone was detected a few times. Its antigen remains unidentified. The sample holds no much larger clone one base away, and base qualities are not on file. Collaborating institutions collected whole blood in K2EDTA tubes following their own protocols. Collaborator samples were shipped for TCRbeta analysis as frozen whole blood, isolated PBMCs, or DNA extracted from either sample type. The data stem from a study of blood T cell repertoires in COVID-19 (dated by TCRdb to the early 2020s). Broadly, across the study: The collaborator samples originated in the United States, Italy and Spain and spanned the acute and convalescent phases of COVID-19. The sample metadata nearly always contained a de-identified subject ID, COVID-19 status, age in years and sex. HLA class I and class II types, where available, came from metadata supplied by the sample provider rather than from assay-based typing. The material from the prospective study consisted of cDNA or gDNA derived from T cells, B-cell-depleted T cells, or PBMCs. The samples were drawn from two sources: the first 160 participants of the ongoing ImmuneRACE study, and 1,000 to 1,500 subjects contributed by 6 global collaborators. A freely available public database, intended as a resource for researchers studying the immune response to SARS-CoV-2, is where the repertoires were released. The dataset comprised deeply sampled blood TCRbeta repertoires from subjects exposed to, actively infected with, or recovered from COVID-19. The paper's findings and limits, for the study overall: How much clinical and demographic metadata was included differed by source and by participant, and the metadata was provided uncurated.

TCRbeta CDR3 regions were amplified from genomic DNA by means of the immunoSEQ Assay, a bias-controlled multiplex PCR. In the original analysis: The number of nucleated cells in each sample was estimated from the amplification of reference gene primers within the assay. To quantify the absolute abundance of each unique TCRbeta CDR3 rearrangement, sequence reads were collapsed and filtered. Productive Simpson clonality was computed per sample as the square root of Simpson's diversity index over productive rearrangements. TCRdb's version of the immuneACCESS table is confined to in-frame rearrangements and falls short of the full clone set. An unresolved V gene accounts for under half of the shortfall where checked; the remainder is of unknown origin. The V and J calls and the clone size are those of that table, but D and trimming were determined from the DNA. This sample is represented by 200,000 to 300,000 clones; around nine tenths of them were singletons. Nearly 2% of the sample belongs to the ten largest clones.

The germline V gene yields KGHSH for CDR1 and LQKENI for CDR2. V loses 3 bases, J loses 7 bases, and the germline ends lie 10 bases apart. The CDR3 goes from the cysteine to the phenylalanine over 14 residues. Just the 42-base CDR3 DNA is kept, in frame starting at base 1. The sequence was obtained from a man aged 25 to 40 with active or convalescent COVID-19. The V and J segments used are TRBV18 and TRBJ1-6, with the D gene call left open. The sample was peripheral blood. The CDR3 is CASSPSIGNSPLHF. Here is the DNA: TGTGCCAGCTCACCGAGCATCGGGAATTCACCCCTCCACTTT.